This T cell receptor beta chain was identified during a study of regulatory T cells in long-lasting Graves disease. Overall study: Newly diagnosed Graves' patients had under 3 months of antithyroid drugs. Study observations and caveats: Authors noted too few samples as a limitation.

Time point specified: newly diagnosed GD, antithyroid drugs for less than 3 months. After RNA was extracted from PBMCs, the TCR library was made from it. Library construction for TCR beta used iRepertoire HTBI primers and Arm-PCR of CDR3 regions. TCRdb reprocessed the multiplex PCR reads via MiXCR and lists one record per CDR3 protein. This sample carries hundreds of thousands of distinct CDR3 sequences, around 16% of them seen once, and the ten largest clones take 20% to 25%. There are many counts of this clonotype. Its antigen is not known. Sequenced material: peripheral blood mononuclear cells (PBMCs), taken at new diagnosis, from a patient treated with antithyroid drugs. The TCR comes from a female donor with Graves disease.

CDR3 loop: CASSARDLHVPKVYGYTF. The CDR3 nucleotides read TGTGCCAGCAGCGCCCGGGACCTACATGTTCCGAAGGTCTATGGCTACACCTTC. The chain employs TRBV6-4 and TRBJ1-2, with D possibly being TRBD1 (5 bases). Germline assignment: CDR1 MRHNA and CDR2 SNTAGT. Deletions cut 6 bases from V and 4 bases from J, with 27 bases between. This CDR3 has 18 residues.